These 23 T cell receptor beta chains were sequenced from one sample in a study of cytomegalovirus exposure and HLA in healthy donors. Both 60 Vbeta primers and 13 Jbeta primers went into the PCR. Profiled with immunoSEQ multiplex PCR; TCRdb holds only in-frame clones, not every one. This sample has more than 150,000 clones; roughly 87% occur once, and the top ten carry less than 0.3%. Sequencing was done on a sample of PBMCs. The receptors derive from a girl less than two years old in good health and CMV-seronegative.

This chain joins TRBV5-5 and TRBJ1-4; no definite D call. The CDR3 extends over 13 amino acids. V was pared by 2 bases and J by 8 bases, with 10 bases between. In germline, CDR1 is SGHKS, CDR2 YYEKEE (reference sequence). As DNA, the CDR3 is TGTGCCAGCAGCTTCCCTGGTCAGGAAAAACTGTTTTTT. It specifies CASSFPGQEKLFF.

The rearrangement links TRBV11-3 to TRBJ2-2, with TRBD1 matching 10 bases. The germline gives CDR1 SGHNT, CDR2 YENEEA. The CDR3 has 15 residues. V was clipped by 6 bases and J by 3 bases; unmatched bases: 4. The CDR3 nucleotides are TGTGCCAGCAGTTCCGGGACAGGGGACACCGGGGAGCTGTTTTTT. Translated, it gives CASSSGTGDTGELFF.

The chain employs TRBV21-1 and TRBJ2-7; the listed D gene, TRBD2, was not tested against the DNA. TRBV21-1 is noted as a pseudogene. This CDR3 has 17 residues. The CDR3 protein is CASSKGLAGGLTYEQYF. In DNA, the CDR3 is TGTGCCAGCAGCAAAGGACTAGCGGGAGGGCTTACTTACGAGCAGTACTTC.

This clone turned up a few times. J is TRBJ2-1 and V is TRBV19, with a weak D call TRBD1 (6 bases). The CDR3 sequence is 16 residues long. The germline V gene encodes CDR1 LNHDA and CDR2 SQIVND (reference sequence). V was shortened by 5 bases and J by 3 bases, with 17 bases between the two germline ends. CDR3 in DNA: TGTGCCAGTAGTTTACAGGGACCCATAGGCTACAATGAGCAGTTCTTC. Translated: CASSLQGPIGYNEQFF. The full variable domain, with the rest looked up from reference TRBV19 and TRBJ2-1, is DGGITQSPKYLFRKEGQNVTLSCEQNLNHDAMYWYRQDPGQGLRLIYYSQIVNDFQKGDIAEGYSVSREKKESFPLTVTSAQKNPTAFYLCASSLQGPIGYNEQFFGPGTRLTVL.

The J gene is TRBJ2-5, the V gene TRBV5-5, with TRBD2 matching 8 bases. The trim removed 0 bases at V and 5 bases at J, leaving 3 bases unmatched. The CDR3 totals 14 residues. Germline-derived CDR1 and CDR2 are SGHKS and YYEKEE (reference sequence). CDR3 in amino acids: CASSLAGGRETQYF. The CDR3 nucleotides are TGTGCCAGCAGCTTGGCCGGCGGGAGGGAGACCCAGTACTTC.

V usage is TRBV7-8 and J usage is TRBJ2-7; 8 bases line up with TRBD1. Looked up from germline, CDR1 is SGHVS and CDR2 is FQNEAQ. The V gene end was trimmed by 5 bases and the J gene end by 0 bases; junction bases not matched to a gene: 3. The CDR3 covers 14 residues. The CDR3 loop is CASSMTGDSYEQYF. The DNA of the CDR3 is TGTGCCAGCAGCATGACAGGGGACTCCTACGAGCAGTACTTC.

The chain uses TRBV30 and TRBJ1-4; TRBD1 matches 9 bases. Germline V CDR1 and CDR2: GTSNPN, SVGIG (reference sequence). The CDR3 consists of 13 residues. The J segment lost 7 bases and the V segment lost 2 bases, leaving 2 bases of the junction unmatched. The CDR3 DNA reads as TGTGCCTGGAGTCGGGACAGGGCTGAAAAACTGTTTTTT. Amino acid sequence: CAWSRDRAEKLFF.

CDR3 protein: CASSSTGTLYSPLHF. The CDR3 region has the DNA TGTGCCAGCAGCTCAACCGGGACACTTTATTCACCCCTCCACTTT. The chain joins TRBV5-4 to TRBJ1-6; maybe TRBD1 (6 bases). V was clipped by 3 bases and J by 8 bases, with 15 bases between them. CDR3 size: 15 residues. Looked up from germline, CDR1 is SGHNT and CDR2 is YYREEE (reference sequence).

This chain uses TRBV28 with TRBJ2-1; 8 positions agree with TRBD1. CDR1 is MDHEN and CDR2 is SYDVKM in the germline V gene. CDR3 length equals 12 residues. V shed 4 bases, J shed 9 bases, and the junction held 2 bases outside the gene matches. This CDR3 is CASSWTGPEQFF. In nucleotides, the CDR3 is TGTGCCAGCAGTTGGACAGGGCCTGAGCAGTTCTTC.

The chain employs TRBV30 and TRBJ2-3; TRBD1 agrees at 12 bases. J was trimmed by 7 bases and V by 2 bases; bases with no gene match: 10. The CDR3 is 16 amino acids. The germline V gene encodes CDR1 GTSNPN and CDR2 SVGIG (reference sequence). CDR3 sequence reads: CAWSHRGTGGRYTQYF. CDR3 bases: TGTGCCTGGAGTCACAGAGGGACAGGGGGCCGGTATACGCAGTATTTT.

The CDR3 DNA is TGTGCCAGTAGTCCGAGTGACAGGGTAGTCGCTGAAGCTTTCTTT. It translates to CASSPSDRVVAEAFF. The chain joins TRBV19 to TRBJ1-1; 7 bases fit TRBD1. CDR1 and CDR2 from the germline V gene are LNHDA and SQIVND (reference sequence). There are 15 residues in the CDR3. V lost 5 bases, J lost 6 bases, and 12 bases stayed unmatched.

The DNA for the CDR3 is TGTGCCAGCAGCTTGGACAGGGAGGAAGAGCAGTACTTC. This gives the protein CASSLDREEEQYF. The chain joins TRBV7-9 to TRBJ2-7, with 8 nucleotides matching TRBD1. The CDR3 runs 13 residues. The V and J ends lost 3 bases and 7 bases, in that order; junction bases with no gene match: 5. The germline V gene encodes CDR1 SEHNR and CDR2 FQNEAQ (reference sequence).

The chain is built from TRBV13 and TRBJ2-1, with TRBD1 matching 10 bases. The length of the CDR3 is 14 residues. V gave up 6 bases and J gave up 5 bases; unmatched junction bases: 4. Germline assignment: CDR1 PRHDT and CDR2 FYEKMQ (reference sequence). Here the CDR3 reads CASRRTGGNNEQFF. The DNA for the CDR3 is TGTGCCAGCAGACGGACAGGGGGTAACAATGAGCAGTTCTTC.

In its sample, this clone was seen a few times. For the CDR3, the DNA is TGCGCCAGCAGCTTGTATGCCGGGACAGGGGGTCGCAATGAGCAGTTCTTC. This gives the protein CASSLYAGTGGRNEQFF. The V gene is TRBV5-1, the J gene TRBJ2-1, with 11 bases identical to TRBD1. After removal of 1 base from V and 6 bases from J, the junction contained 9 bases not matched to a gene. Germline CDR1 SGHRS, CDR2 YFSETQ. The CDR3 totals 17 residues.

The CDR3 here is CASRLGGRAGDTQYF. Here the CDR3 DNA reads TGTGCCAGTAGGTTAGGCGGGAGGGCGGGGGATACGCAGTATTTT. The V call is TRBV19, the J call TRBJ2-3; 9 nucleotides agree with TRBD2. The V segment lost 6 bases and the J segment 6 bases; nucleotides outside the gene matches: 10. Germline V gene data show CDR1 as LNHDA and CDR2 as SQIVND (reference sequence). This CDR3 is 15 amino acids long.

The chain uses TRBV5-4 and TRBJ2-1; D is unclear. The length of the CDR3 is 13 residues. The germline V gene encodes CDR1 SGHNT and CDR2 YYREEE (reference sequence). Trimming cost V 2 bases and J 7 bases, with 10 bases left between them. DNA for the CDR3: TGTGCCAGCAGCTTCCCCGAGTTAAATGAGCAGTTCTTC. It translates to CASSFPELNEQFF.

The J gene is TRBJ2-3, the V gene TRBV30; the match to TRBD2 covers 10 bases. Unmatched junction bases numbered 13, after V lost 5 bases and J lost 2 bases. The CDR3 contains 17 residues. The germline V gene has CDR1 GTSNPN and CDR2 SVGIG (reference sequence). The CDR3 region has the DNA TGTGCCTGGGGGGCTGGACGGACTAGCGGCAACACAGATACGCAGTATTTT. It specifies CAWGAGRTSGNTDTQYF.

This chain uses TRBV19 with TRBJ2-7; 7 nucleotides align to TRBD2. The V segment lost 5 bases and the J segment 3 bases; nucleotides outside the gene matches: 10. There are 15 residues in the CDR3. Germline V lookup: CDR1 LNHDA, CDR2 SQIVND (reference sequence). Written as DNA, the CDR3 is TGTGCCAGTAGTGTCGATTCTAGCGGATTCTACGAGCAGTACTTC. Its translation is CASSVDSSGFYEQYF.

The J gene is TRBJ2-3, the V gene TRBV5-1; D uncertain. The V gene's germline CDR1 is SGHRS and CDR2 YFSETQ. Trimming took 0 bases from V and 0 from J, leaving 23 bases between them. The CDR3 length is 20 residues. CDR3 nucleotides: TGCGCCAGCAGCTTGGGGGCGTTATCAGCCTGGCGAAAGAGCACAGATACGCAGTATTTT. Translating it yields CASSLGALSAWRKSTDTQYF.

The V gene is TRBV19, the J gene TRBJ2-5, with D possibly TRBD1 on 5 matching bases. The germline V gene has CDR1 LNHDA and CDR2 SQIVND (reference sequence). Between the trimmed V and J ends, which lost 4 bases and 0 bases, there was a span of 6 bases. There are 13 residues in the CDR3. CDR3: CASSRTNQETQYF. The CDR3 bases are TGTGCCAGTAGTAGGACAAACCAAGAGACCCAGTACTTC.

This clone was found once. The J gene is TRBJ2-7, the V gene TRBV4-1; maybe TRBD2 (5 bases). Germline V CDR1 and CDR2: MGHRA, YSYEKL. The V gene lost 4 bases and the J gene lost 6 bases, with 19 bases spanning the gap. The CDR3 has 15 amino acids. CDR3: CASSRVRDIAGEQYF. CDR3 DNA: TGCGCCAGCAGCCGAGTCCGAGACATCGCGGGCGAGCAGTACTTC.

The chain joins TRBV5-6 to TRBJ2-1; D may be TRBD2 (6 bases). Germline CDR1 is SGHDT and CDR2 is YYEEEE. Trimming removed 0 bases at V and 3 bases at J, with 19 bases between. The CDR3 runs 18 residues. CDR3: CASSLGPPTSLVYNEQFF. The CDR3 DNA reads TGTGCCAGCAGCTTGGGCCCTCCGACTAGTTTGGTCTACAATGAGCAGTTCTTC. Using reference TRBV5-6 and TRBJ2-1 for the parts outside the CDR3, the full variable domain is DAGVTQSPTHLIKTRGQQVTLRCSPKSGHDTVSWYQQALGQGPQFIFQYYEEEERQRGNFPDRFSGHQFPNYSSELNVNALLLGDSALYLCASSLGPPTSLVYNEQFFGPGTRLTVL.

The chain combines TRBV5-1 with TRBJ2-5, with D perhaps matching TRBD2 (6 bases). The CDR3 totals 15 residues. CDR1 is SGHRS, CDR2 YFSETQ, per germline. Trimming pared 0 bases from V and 5 bases from J, leaving 14 bases between. CDR3 nucleotide sequence: TGCGCCAGCAGCTTGGCCAGGCTAGCGCCGGAGACCCAGTACTTC. Translated, it gives CASSLARLAPETQYF.